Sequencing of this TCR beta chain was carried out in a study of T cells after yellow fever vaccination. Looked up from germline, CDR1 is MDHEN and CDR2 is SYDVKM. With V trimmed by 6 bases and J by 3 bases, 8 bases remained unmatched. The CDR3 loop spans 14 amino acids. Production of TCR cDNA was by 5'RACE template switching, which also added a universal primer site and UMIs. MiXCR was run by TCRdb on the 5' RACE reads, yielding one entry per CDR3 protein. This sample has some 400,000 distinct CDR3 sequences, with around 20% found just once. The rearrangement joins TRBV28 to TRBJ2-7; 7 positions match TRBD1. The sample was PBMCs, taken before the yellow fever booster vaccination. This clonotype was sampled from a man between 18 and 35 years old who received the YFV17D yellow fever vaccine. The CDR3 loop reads CASRANAGGYEQYF. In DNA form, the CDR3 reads TGTGCCAGCAGGGCCAATGCAGGGGGCTACGAGCAGTACTTC.